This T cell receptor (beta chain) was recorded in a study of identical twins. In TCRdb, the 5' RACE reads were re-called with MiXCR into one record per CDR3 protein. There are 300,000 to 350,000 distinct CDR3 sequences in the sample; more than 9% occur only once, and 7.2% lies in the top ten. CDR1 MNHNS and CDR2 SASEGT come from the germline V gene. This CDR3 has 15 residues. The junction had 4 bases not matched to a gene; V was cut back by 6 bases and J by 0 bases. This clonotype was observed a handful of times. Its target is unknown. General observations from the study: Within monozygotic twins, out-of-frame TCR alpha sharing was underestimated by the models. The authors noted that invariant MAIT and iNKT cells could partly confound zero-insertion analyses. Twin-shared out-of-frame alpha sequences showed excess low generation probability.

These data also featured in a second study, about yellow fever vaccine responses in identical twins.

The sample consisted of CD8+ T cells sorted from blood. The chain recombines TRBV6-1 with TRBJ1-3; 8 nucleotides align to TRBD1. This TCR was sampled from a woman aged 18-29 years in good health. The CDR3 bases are TGTGCCAGCAGAACAGGGGGGACCTCTGGAAACACCATATATTTT. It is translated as CASRTGGTSGNTIYF.